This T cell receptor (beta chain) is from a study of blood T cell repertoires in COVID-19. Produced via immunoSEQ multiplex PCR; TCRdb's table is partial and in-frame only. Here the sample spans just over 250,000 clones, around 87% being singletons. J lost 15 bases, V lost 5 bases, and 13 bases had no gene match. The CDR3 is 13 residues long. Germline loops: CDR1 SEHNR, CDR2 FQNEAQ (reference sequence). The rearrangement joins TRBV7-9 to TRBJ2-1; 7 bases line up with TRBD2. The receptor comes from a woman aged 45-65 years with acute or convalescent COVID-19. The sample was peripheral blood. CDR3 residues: CASSPNSGLGLFF. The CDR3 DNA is TGTGCCAGCAGCCCCAATTCCGGACTAGGTCTGTTCTTC.